These 8 T cell receptor beta chains came from one sample sequenced in a study of cytomegalovirus exposure and HLA in healthy donors. PCR used 60 Vbeta primers and 13 Jbeta primers. Produced via immunoSEQ multiplex PCR; TCRdb's table is partial and in-frame only. The sample shows more than 90,000 clones, roughly 79% of them seen only once. Sequences were obtained from PBMCs. Receptors originate from a middle-aged man in good health and CMV-seronegative.

The chain has TRBV5-1 and TRBJ2-1; D uncertain. CDR1 SGHRS and CDR2 YFSETQ come from the germline V gene. The CDR3 runs to 13 residues. The V and J ends lost 7 bases and 5 bases respectively, with 13 bases between them. CDR3 nucleotides: TGCGCCAGCCGGCAGACTGGAAACAATGAGCAGTTCTTC. Residues: CASRQTGNNEQFF.

V is TRBV2 and J is TRBJ1-4; D ambiguous. V shed 6 bases and J shed 7 bases, with 15 bases lying between them. Germline loops: CDR1 SNHLY, CDR2 FYNNEI. The CDR3 is 14 residues long. The CDR3 DNA is TGTGCCAGCAGGGCCGGAGGGTCGAGTGAAAAACTGTTTTTT. It codes for CASRAGGSSEKLFF.

The chain links TRBV5-4 to TRBJ2-3; tentatively, D is TRBD2 (6 bases). This CDR3 has 15 residues. V lost 0 bases to trimming and J lost 0 bases, with 8 bases between them. Per germline, CDR1 SGHNT and CDR2 YYREEE (reference sequence). Written as DNA, the CDR3 is TGTGCCAGCAGCTTGGTTGGGACTAGCACAGATACGCAGTATTTT. This sequence encodes CASSLVGTSTDTQYF.

This clone was picked up a small number of times. The rearrangement uses TRBV5-1 and TRBJ1-1; the D gene is possibly TRBD1 (6 bases). From germline, CDR1 is SGHRS and CDR2 YFSETQ. V lost 3 bases and J 5 bases, leaving 23 bases between the germline ends. The CDR3 runs to 17 residues. In DNA form, the CDR3 reads TGCGCCAGCAGCTGGAGGACAGTCGGGCGGGCAGGGACTGAAGCTTTCTTT. It translates to CASSWRTVGRAGTEAFF.

The J gene is TRBJ2-7, the V gene TRBV7-9; weak D call: TRBD2 (6 bases). This CDR3 contains 14 residues. Trimming left V 3 bases short and J 2 bases short, with 11 bases between. Per germline, CDR1 SEHNR and CDR2 FQNEAQ (reference sequence). In nucleotides, the CDR3 is TGTGCCAGCAGCTTTGGCGGGGAAACCTACGAGCAGTACTTC. Protein: CASSFGGETYEQYF. Combining the CDR3 with reference TRBV7-9 and TRBJ2-7 gives the whole variable domain DTGVSQNPRHKITKRGQNVTFRCDPISEHNRLYWYRQTLGQGPEFLTYFQNEAQLEKSRLLSDRFSAERPKGSFSTLEIQRTEQGDSAMYLCASSFGGETYEQYFGPGTRLTVT.

V usage is TRBV9 and J usage is TRBJ2-5, with 8 bases matching TRBD1. This CDR3 region has 14 residues. CDR1 is SGDLS, CDR2 YYNGEE, per germline. V trimming: 2 bases; J trimming: 2 bases; junction bases outside the gene matches: 2. CDR3 coding DNA: TGTGCCAGCAGCGTCCGGGACAGGCAAGAGACCCAGTACTTC. It specifies CASSVRDRQETQYF.

The chain is built from TRBV6-6 and TRBJ1-5, with a weak D call TRBD1 (5 bases). V was clipped by 5 bases and J by 7 bases, with 15 bases between them. Germline CDR1 MNHNY, CDR2 SVGAGI (reference sequence). This CDR3 is 14 amino acids long. The DNA of the CDR3 is TGTGCCAGCAGTAAGGGGAACCTGCTCCAGCCCCAGCATTTT. Amino acids: CASSKGNLLQPQHF.

This clone came up a few times. The CDR3 is CAIPTETQYF. DNA for the CDR3: TGTGCCATCCCTACGGAGACCCAGTACTTC. This sequence joins TRBV21-1 and TRBJ2-5; the table gives TRBD2 as D, unverified against the DNA. TRBV21-1 is a pseudogene segment. This CDR3 region has 10 residues.